The clone carrying this TCR beta chain came up many times. The data were obtained in a study of T-cell reconstitution after alpha-beta-depleted transplantation in children. During its preparation, the TCRbeta library received unique molecular identifiers. TCRdb reanalysed the PCR reads using MiXCR and keeps one entry per CDR3 protein. The sample consists of a few hundred thousand distinct CDR3 sequences, about an eighth of them appearing once. From germline, CDR1 is SGDLS and CDR2 YYNGEE. This CDR3 region has 14 residues. Trimming stripped 6 bases from V and 5 bases from J, with 17 bases between. The sample consisted of PBMCs, taken from the stem cell graft. This sequence joins TRBV9 and TRBJ1-1; a weak D match, TRBD1 (5 bases). The sequence was collected from a human donor who donated a stem cell graft to a child with Fanconi anemia. The DNA of the CDR3 is TGTGCCAGCATCGAGATTCAGGGAGTGACTGAAGCTTTCTTT. Protein product: CASIEIQGVTEAFF.